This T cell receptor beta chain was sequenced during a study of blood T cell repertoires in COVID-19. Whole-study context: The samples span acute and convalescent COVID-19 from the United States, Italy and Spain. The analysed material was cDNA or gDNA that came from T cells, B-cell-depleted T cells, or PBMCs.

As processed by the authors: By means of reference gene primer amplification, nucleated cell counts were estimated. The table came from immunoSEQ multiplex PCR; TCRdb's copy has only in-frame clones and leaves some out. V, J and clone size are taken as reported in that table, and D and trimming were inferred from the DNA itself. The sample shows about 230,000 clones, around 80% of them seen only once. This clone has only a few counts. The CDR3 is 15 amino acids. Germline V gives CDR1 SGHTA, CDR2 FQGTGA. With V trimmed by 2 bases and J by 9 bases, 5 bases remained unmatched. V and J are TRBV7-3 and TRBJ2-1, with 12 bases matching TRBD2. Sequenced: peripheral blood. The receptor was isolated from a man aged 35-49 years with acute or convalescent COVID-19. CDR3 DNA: TGTGCCAGCAGCTTACGACTAGCGGGAGTTGTTGAGCAGTTCTTC. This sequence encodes CASSLRLAGVVEQFF.